This T cell receptor beta chain emerged from a study of T-cell reconstitution after alpha-beta-depleted transplantation in children. Using unique molecular identifiers, the investigators prepared the TCRbeta library. TCRdb re-derived calls from the PCR reads in MiXCR, one entry per CDR3 protein. The sample shows 490,000 or so distinct CDR3 sequences, under 15% of them seen only once. This clonotype came up many times. This sample comprised PBMCs from the stem cell graft donor, obtained from the stem cell graft. The receptor was derived from a human donor who donated a stem cell graft to a child with combined immunodeficiency.

CDR3 bases: TGTGCCAGCACGGGGACGGGGGAGACCCAGTACTTC. Its translation: CASTGTGETQYF. The rearrangement joins TRBV6-5 to TRBJ2-5; D assignment may be TRBD1 or TRBD2 (5 bases each). The CDR3 extends over 12 amino acids. V shed 7 bases and J shed 5 bases, with 11 bases lying between them. Germline V gene lookup returns CDR1 MNHEY and CDR2 SVGAGI.